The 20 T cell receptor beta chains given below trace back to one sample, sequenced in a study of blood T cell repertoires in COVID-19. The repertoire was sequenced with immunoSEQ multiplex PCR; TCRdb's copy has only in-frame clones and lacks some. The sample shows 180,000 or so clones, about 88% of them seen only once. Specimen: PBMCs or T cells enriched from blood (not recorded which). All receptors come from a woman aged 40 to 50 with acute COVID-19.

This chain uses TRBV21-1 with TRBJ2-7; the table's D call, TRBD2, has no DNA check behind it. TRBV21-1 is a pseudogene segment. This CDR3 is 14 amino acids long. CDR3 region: CASSSATGMGEQYF. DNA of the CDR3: TGTGCCAGCAGCTCCGCCACGGGTATGGGCGAGCAGTACTTC.

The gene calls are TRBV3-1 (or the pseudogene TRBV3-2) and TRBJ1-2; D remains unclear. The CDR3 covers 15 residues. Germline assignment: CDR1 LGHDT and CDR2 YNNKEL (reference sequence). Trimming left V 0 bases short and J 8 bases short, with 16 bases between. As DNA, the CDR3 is TGTGCCAGCAGCCAAGAAGATTTCCCACGGAGCGGCTACACCTTC. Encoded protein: CASSQEDFPRSGYTF.

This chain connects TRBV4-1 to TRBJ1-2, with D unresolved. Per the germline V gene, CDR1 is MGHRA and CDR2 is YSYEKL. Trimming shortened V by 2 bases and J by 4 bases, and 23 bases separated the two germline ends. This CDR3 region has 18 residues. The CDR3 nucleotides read TGCGCCAGCAGCCAAAATAGGCCGGGAGCAGGTGCGACCTATGGCTACACCTTC. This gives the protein CASSQNRPGAGATYGYTF.

The CDR3 protein is CASSSPGVAGVQGEQFF. The DNA for the CDR3 is TGTGCCAGCAGCTCCCCCGGGGTAGCGGGAGTTCAGGGTGAGCAGTTCTTC. The rearrangement uses TRBV7-3 and TRBJ2-1; 9 positions agree with TRBD2. The CDR3 extends over 17 amino acids. J gave up 9 bases and V 4 bases, and 16 bases lay outside the gene matches. Germline V gene lookup returns CDR1 SGHTA and CDR2 FQGTGA.

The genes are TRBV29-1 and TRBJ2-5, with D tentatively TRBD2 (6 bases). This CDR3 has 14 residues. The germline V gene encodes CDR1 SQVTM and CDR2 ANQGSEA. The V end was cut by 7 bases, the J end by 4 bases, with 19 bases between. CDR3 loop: CSAGGGSVGETQYF. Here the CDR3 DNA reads TGCAGCGCCGGGGGTGGTAGCGTCGGAGAGACCCAGTACTTC. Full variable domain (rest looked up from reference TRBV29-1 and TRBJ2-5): SAVISQKPSRDICQRGTSLTIQCQVDSQVTMMFWYRQQPGQSLTLIATANQGSEATYESGFVIDKFPISRPNLTFSTLTVSNMSPEDSSIYLCSAGGGSVGETQYFGPGTRLLVL.

This chain's CDR3 is CASSFPGGPAKNIQYF. In DNA form, the CDR3 reads TGTGCCAGCAGTTTCCCGGGAGGGCCGGCCAAAAACATTCAGTACTTC. The chain couples TRBV2 to TRBJ2-4; 8 nucleotides match TRBD2. The CDR3 is made up of 16 amino acids. The germline V gene encodes CDR1 SNHLY and CDR2 FYNNEI. J lost 1 base, V lost 5 bases, and 7 bases had no gene match.

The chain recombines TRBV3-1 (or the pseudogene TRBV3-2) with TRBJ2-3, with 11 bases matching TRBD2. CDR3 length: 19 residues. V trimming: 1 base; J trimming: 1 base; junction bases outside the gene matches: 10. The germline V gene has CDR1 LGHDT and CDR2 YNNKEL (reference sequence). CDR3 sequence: CASSQGGGLAVPRTDTQYF. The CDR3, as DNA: TGTGCCAGCAGCCAAGGGGGGGGACTAGCGGTCCCCCGCACAGATACGCAGTATTTT.

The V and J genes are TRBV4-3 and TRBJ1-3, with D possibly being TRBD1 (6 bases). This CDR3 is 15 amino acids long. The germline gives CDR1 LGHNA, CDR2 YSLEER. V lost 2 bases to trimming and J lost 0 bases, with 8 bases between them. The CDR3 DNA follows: TGCGCCAGCAGCCAAACAGGGAGCTCTGGAAACACCATATATTTT. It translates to CASSQTGSSGNTIYF.

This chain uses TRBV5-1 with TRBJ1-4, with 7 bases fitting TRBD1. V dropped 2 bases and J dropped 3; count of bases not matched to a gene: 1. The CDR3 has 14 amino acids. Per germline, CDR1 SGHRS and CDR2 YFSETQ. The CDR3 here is CASSFGTANEKLFF. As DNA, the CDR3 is TGCGCCAGCAGCTTTGGGACAGCTAATGAAAAACTGTTTTTT.

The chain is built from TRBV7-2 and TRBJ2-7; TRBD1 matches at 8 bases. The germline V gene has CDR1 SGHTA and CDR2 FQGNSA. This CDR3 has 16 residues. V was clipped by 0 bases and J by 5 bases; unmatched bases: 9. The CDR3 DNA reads TGTGCCAGCAGCTTAGCGGGGGCAGGGGGCTTTAACGAGCAGTACTTC. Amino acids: CASSLAGAGGFNEQYF.

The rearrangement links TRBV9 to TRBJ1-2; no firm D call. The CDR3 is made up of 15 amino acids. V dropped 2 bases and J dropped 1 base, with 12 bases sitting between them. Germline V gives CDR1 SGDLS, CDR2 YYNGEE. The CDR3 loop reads CASSVGRISNYGYTF. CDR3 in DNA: TGTGCCAGCAGCGTTGGGAGGATAAGTAACTATGGCTACACCTTC.

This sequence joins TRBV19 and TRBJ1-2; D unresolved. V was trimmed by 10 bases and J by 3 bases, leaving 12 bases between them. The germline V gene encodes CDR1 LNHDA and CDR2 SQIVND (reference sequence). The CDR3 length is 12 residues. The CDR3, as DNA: TGTGCCACCATCGGGTCAGACTATGGCTACACCTTC. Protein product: CATIGSDYGYTF.

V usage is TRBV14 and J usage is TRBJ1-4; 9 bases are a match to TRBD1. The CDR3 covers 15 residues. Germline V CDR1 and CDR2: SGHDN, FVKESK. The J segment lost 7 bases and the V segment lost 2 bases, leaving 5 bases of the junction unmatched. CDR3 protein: CASSQTGTGLEKLFF. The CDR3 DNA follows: TGTGCCAGCAGCCAAACCGGGACAGGGCTTGAAAAACTGTTTTTT.

CDR3 in amino acids: CASSLQGSGGYTF. The CDR3 nucleotides are TGTGCCAGCAGCTTACAGGGATCCGGGGGCTACACCTTC. V and J are TRBV6-5 and TRBJ1-2, with a possible D match to TRBD1 (6 bases). This CDR3 spans 13 amino acids. V was trimmed by 6 bases and J by 8 bases, leaving 16 bases between them. Germline V CDR1 and CDR2: MNHEY, SVGAGI.

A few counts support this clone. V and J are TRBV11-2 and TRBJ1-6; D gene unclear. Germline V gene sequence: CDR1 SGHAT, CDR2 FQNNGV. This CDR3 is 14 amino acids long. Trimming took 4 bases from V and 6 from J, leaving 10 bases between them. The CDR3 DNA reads TGTGCCAGCAGCTCCGACATCTTTAATTCACCCCTCCACTTT. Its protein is CASSSDIFNSPLHF.

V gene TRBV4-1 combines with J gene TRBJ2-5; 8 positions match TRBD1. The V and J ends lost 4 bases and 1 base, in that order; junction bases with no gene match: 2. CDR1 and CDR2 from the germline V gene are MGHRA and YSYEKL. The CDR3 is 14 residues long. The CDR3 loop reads CASSPGQGQETQYF. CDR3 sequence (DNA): TGCGCCAGCAGCCCAGGACAGGGCCAAGAGACCCAGTACTTC.

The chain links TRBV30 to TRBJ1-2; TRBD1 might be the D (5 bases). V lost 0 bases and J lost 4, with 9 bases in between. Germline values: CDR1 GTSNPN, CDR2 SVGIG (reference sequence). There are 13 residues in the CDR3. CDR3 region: CAWSVRGFYGYTF. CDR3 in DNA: TGTGCCTGGAGTGTACGGGGGTTCTATGGCTACACCTTC.

The CDR3 nucleotides are TGTGCCAGTAGTATACAGGGGGCTAATTCACCCCTCCACTTT. Translation: CASSIQGANSPLHF. The rearrangement uses TRBV19 and TRBJ1-6, with 8 bases fitting TRBD1. Germline loops: CDR1 LNHDA, CDR2 SQIVND (reference sequence). V dropped 2 bases and J dropped 6; count of bases not matched to a gene: 0. CDR3 size: 14 residues.

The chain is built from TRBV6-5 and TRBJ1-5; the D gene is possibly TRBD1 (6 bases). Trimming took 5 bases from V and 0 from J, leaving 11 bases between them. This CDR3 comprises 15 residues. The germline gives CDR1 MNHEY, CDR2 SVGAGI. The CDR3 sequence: CASSLDSYSNQPQHF. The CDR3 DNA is TGTGCCAGCAGTCTGGACAGCTATAGCAATCAGCCCCAGCATTTT.

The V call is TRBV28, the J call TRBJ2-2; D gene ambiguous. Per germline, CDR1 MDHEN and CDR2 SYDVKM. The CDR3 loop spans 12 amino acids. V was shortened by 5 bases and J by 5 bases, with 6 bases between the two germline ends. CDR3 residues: CASSPPTGELFF. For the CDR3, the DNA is TGTGCCAGCAGTCCCCCTACCGGGGAGCTGTTTTTT. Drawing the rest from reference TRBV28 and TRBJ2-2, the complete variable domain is DVKVTQSSRYLVKRTGEKVFLECVQDMDHENMFWYRQDPGLGLRLIYFSYDVKMKEKGDIPEGYSVSREKKERFSLILESASTNQTSMYLCASSPPTGELFFGEGSRLTVL.